Presented here are 27 T cell receptor beta chains from one specimen sequenced in a study of Ad26.COV2.S vaccination and SARS-CoV-2 variants (dated by TCRdb to the early 2020s). In the paper's terms, the treatment or condition label means: around 19 received Ad26.COV2.S at low or high dose, single or two shots; a few received placebo; per-sample allocation not given. Repertoires of vaccine and placebo recipients were sequenced from samples collected on day 63 after the first injection. Receptors were amplified or captured by the immunoSEQ multiplex PCR assay. TCRdb took over this immuneACCESS table, retaining in-frame rearrangements with V and J assigned. Such tables are incomplete; in checked studies, under half of the missing clones stem from an unresolved V gene, and the remainder is unexplained. Within this sample are over 450,000 clones, with 80% to 90% of them counted one time only. Of the sample, approximately 1.7% falls within the top ten clones.

The starting material was peripheral blood, obtained in a trial of Ad26.COV2.S vaccine versus placebo. The origin of the receptors is a person between 18 and 65 years old who received the Ad26.COV2.S COVID-19 vaccine or a placebo.

The rearrangement links TRBV18 to TRBJ1-3, with TRBD1 as a possible D gene (6 bases). V lost 4 bases and J lost 3, with 13 bases in between. The CDR3 covers 15 residues. Germline CDR1 is KGHSH and CDR2 is LQKENI. CDR3 protein: CASSHRESFGNTIYF. CDR3 DNA: TGTGCCAGCTCACACAGGGAGTCTTTTGGAAACACCATATATTTT.

The genes are TRBV27 and TRBJ1-6, with D uncertain. Deletions cut 1 base from V and 0 bases from J, with 16 bases between. The CDR3 is made up of 19 amino acids. CDR1 and CDR2 from the germline V gene are MNHEY and SMNVEV (reference sequence). This CDR3 reads CASSLFGPSQSSYNSPLHF. The CDR3 nucleotides are TGTGCCAGCAGTTTATTTGGTCCTAGCCAAAGCTCCTATAATTCACCCCTCCACTTT.

This chain connects TRBV2 to TRBJ1-2; unclear D gene. Germline V gives CDR1 SNHLY, CDR2 FYNNEI. V was shortened by 10 bases and J by 6 bases, with 15 bases between the two germline ends. CDR3 size: 12 residues. The CDR3, as DNA: TGTGCCACCCCCCCCAGGATGGATGGCTACACCTTC. Protein sequence: CATPPRMDGYTF.

Written as DNA, the CDR3 is TGTGCCAGCAGCTTACCGTTAGGGGCGACGAATACGCAGTATTTT. Residues: CASSLPLGATNTQYF. The chain carries TRBV7-2 and TRBJ2-3; a possible D gene is TRBD1 (5 bases). This CDR3 is built from 15 residues. The V gene's germline CDR1 is SGHTA and CDR2 FQGNSA. The ends were cut back, 2 bases at V and 7 bases at J, with 16 bases in the middle.

This clone was detected a few times. This chain connects TRBV28 to TRBJ1-1; tentative D call: TRBD1 (5 bases). Germline V gene sequence: CDR1 MDHEN, CDR2 SYDVKM. V lost 0 bases and J lost 1, with 12 bases in between. CDR3 size: 16 residues. CDR3 DNA sequence: TGTGCCAGCAGTTTATGGGGGGATGGGGAGAACACTGAAGCTTTCTTT. Translation: CASSLWGDGENTEAFF.

CDR3 nucleotide sequence: TGCAGTGCTAGTCAGCCGTCCCGTATCTACATTCAGTACTTC. Amino acids: CSASQPSRIYIQYF. The chain recombines TRBV20-1 with TRBJ2-4; D is undetermined. This CDR3 is built from 14 residues. CDR1 is DFQATT, CDR2 SNEGSKA, per germline (reference sequence). V dropped 3 bases and J dropped 8 bases, with 17 bases sitting between them.

This sequence joins TRBV29-1 and TRBJ2-7, with 8 bases matching TRBD1. In germline, CDR1 is SQVTM, CDR2 ANQGSEA. V lost 2 bases, J lost 2 bases, and 5 bases stayed unmatched. The CDR3 consists of 14 residues. Here the CDR3 DNA reads TGCAGCGTTGAAAGACAGGGGCGAACCTACGAGCAGTACTTC. Translated: CSVERQGRTYEQYF.

The chain links TRBV6-5 to TRBJ2-2, with D perhaps TRBD1 (5 bases). The V gene's germline CDR1 is MNHEY and CDR2 SVGAGI. Deletions cut 4 bases from V and 4 bases from J, with 10 bases between. The CDR3 totals 14 residues. CDR3 nucleotide sequence: TGTGCCAGCAGTTCTCAGGGAACCACCGGGGAGCTGTTTTTT. Translated, it gives CASSSQGTTGELFF.

This chain joins TRBV20-1 and TRBJ1-2; 11 nucleotides agree with TRBD1. The CDR3 runs to 16 residues. The ends lost 3 bases at V and 4 bases at J; junction bases unmatched: 10. Germline V gene sequence: CDR1 DFQATT, CDR2 SNEGSKA (reference sequence). The CDR3 loop is CSASSLGTGGIYGYTF. Here the CDR3 DNA reads TGCAGTGCTAGTTCACTAGGGACAGGGGGGATCTATGGCTACACCTTC.

V usage is TRBV28 and J usage is TRBJ1-2; 7 bases line up with TRBD1. The CDR3 is made up of 13 amino acids. Germline V gives CDR1 MDHEN, CDR2 SYDVKM. V lost 1 base, J lost 6 bases, and 2 bases stayed unmatched. This chain's CDR3 is CASSLSTGDGYTF. The CDR3, as DNA: TGTGCCAGCAGTTTATCAACAGGGGATGGCTACACCTTC.

This sequence joins TRBV7-2 and TRBJ1-2; D is unresolved. This CDR3 spans 13 amino acids. V lost 1 base and J 5 bases, leaving 8 bases between the germline ends. Germline loops: CDR1 SGHTA, CDR2 FQGNSA. This chain's CDR3 is CASSLGLNYGYTF. The CDR3 nucleotides read TGTGCCAGCAGCTTAGGGCTAAATTATGGCTACACCTTC.

The chain carries TRBV6-1 and TRBJ2-4, with 8 nucleotides matching TRBD2. The J segment lost 0 bases and the V segment lost 1 base, leaving 11 bases of the junction unmatched. The CDR3 is 19 residues long. Germline assignment: CDR1 MNHNS and CDR2 SASEGT. The CDR3 DNA sequence: TGTGCCAGCAGTGAAGGGGTCTCTTCTAGCGGGCTAGCCAAAAACATTCAGTACTTC. Its protein is CASSEGVSSSGLAKNIQYF.

This clone was found a few times. DNA for the CDR3: TGTGCCAGCGGCAATGAAAAACTGTTTTTT. The encoded protein is CASGNEKLFF. The chain couples TRBV28 to TRBJ1-4; D ambiguous. Trimming took off 8 bases at V and 5 bases at J, with 3 bases between the two ends. The CDR3 spans 10 residues. The V gene's germline CDR1 is MDHEN and CDR2 SYDVKM.

The V call is TRBV5-4, the J call TRBJ2-2; a possible D gene is TRBD1 (5 bases). The V and J ends lost 0 bases and 3 bases respectively, with 6 bases between them. The CDR3 spans 14 residues. CDR1 is SGHNT, CDR2 YYREEE, per germline (reference sequence). This CDR3 reads CASSLGQHTGELFF. Written as DNA, the CDR3 is TGTGCCAGCAGCTTGGGACAGCACACCGGGGAGCTGTTTTTT.

The chain combines TRBV18 with TRBJ2-5; 7 bases line up with TRBD1. The V segment lost 6 bases and the J segment 1 base; nucleotides outside the gene matches: 8. This CDR3 is built from 15 residues. Germline lookup yields CDR1 KGHSH and CDR2 LQKENI. CDR3 DNA: TGTGCCAGCTCCCCCCGGGACAGCGCCCAAGAGACCCAGTACTTC. Encoded protein: CASSPRDSAQETQYF.

The chain is built from TRBV7-2 and TRBJ1-1; D not certain. The CDR3 extends over 13 amino acids. Germline assignment: CDR1 SGHTA and CDR2 FQGNSA. Trimming pared 10 bases from V and 3 bases from J, leaving 15 bases between. DNA for the CDR3: TGTGCCACCCGAAAGGGATGGGACACTGAAGCTTTCTTT. Encoded protein: CATRKGWDTEAFF.

V usage is TRBV5-1 and J usage is TRBJ2-5; no reliable D call. The ends were cut back, 2 bases at V and 0 bases at J, with 8 bases in the middle. The CDR3 spans 14 residues. Germline values: CDR1 SGHRS, CDR2 YFSETQ. CDR3 sequence (DNA): TGCGCCAGCAGCTTCTTGCGGTACCAAGAGACCCAGTACTTC. Translating gives CASSFLRYQETQYF.

The chain recombines TRBV5-1 with TRBJ2-1; TRBD1 is a possible D gene (6 bases). V was cut by 5 bases and J by 0 bases, with 12 bases left in between. The germline gives CDR1 SGHRS, CDR2 YFSETQ. This CDR3 has 15 amino acids. The CDR3 protein is CASRKDSTSYNEQFF. The CDR3, as DNA: TGCGCCAGCAGGAAGGACAGCACCTCCTACAATGAGCAGTTCTTC. Full variable domain (outside the CDR3, taken from reference TRBV5-1 and TRBJ2-1): KAGVTQTPRYLIKTRGQQVTLSCSPISGHRSVSWYQQTPGQGLQFLFEYFSETQRNKGNFPGRFSGRQFSNSRSEMNVSTLELGDSALYLCASRKDSTSYNEQFFGPGTRLTVL.

The rearrangement joins TRBV7-9 to TRBJ1-1; 7 nucleotides line up with TRBD1. V was pared by 1 base and J by 3 bases, with 14 bases of the junction left unmatched. The CDR3 contains 18 residues. The germline V gene has CDR1 SEHNR and CDR2 FQNEAQ (reference sequence). The CDR3 DNA follows: TGTGCCAGCAGCTTAGGGATTGGCGGGGACAGAGGCGACACTGAAGCTTTCTTT. Amino acids: CASSLGIGGDRGDTEAFF.

This clone was seen a few times. The rearrangement joins TRBV18 to TRBJ1-3, with a tentative D call TRBD1 (5 bases). Germline loops: CDR1 KGHSH, CDR2 LQKENI. The CDR3 totals 18 residues. With 0 bases removed from V and 0 bases from J, the gap between germline ends came to 15 bases. The CDR3 sequence is CASSPPKMAGNSGNTIYF. The CDR3 DNA is TGTGCCAGCTCACCACCCAAGATGGCAGGGAACTCTGGAAACACCATATATTTT.

This clone came up many times. The rearrangement joins TRBV5-1 to TRBJ2-2, with 8 bases identical to TRBD1. This CDR3 has 16 residues. Looked up from germline, CDR1 is SGHRS and CDR2 is YFSETQ. The V gene end was trimmed by 0 bases and the J gene end by 4 bases; junction bases not matched to a gene: 5. CDR3 nucleotides: TGCGCCAGCAGCTTGGCCCGACAGGGGAGCACCGGGGAGCTGTTTTTT. Protein: CASSLARQGSTGELFF.

The rearrangement uses TRBV4-1 and TRBJ2-3, with TRBD1 as a possible D gene (5 bases). The CDR3 is 15 residues long. The V and J ends lost 4 bases and 4 bases respectively, with 15 bases between them. Germline V lookup: CDR1 MGHRA, CDR2 YSYEKL. CDR3 in DNA: TGCGCCAGCAGCCGGGAAGTTAGGGGTCCAGATACGCAGTATTTT. It specifies CASSREVRGPDTQYF.

The V and J genes are TRBV18 and TRBJ2-1, with TRBD1 matching over 7 bases. The V segment lost 3 bases and the J segment 4 bases; nucleotides outside the gene matches: 0. The CDR3 is 13 amino acids. CDR1 and CDR2 from the germline V gene are KGHSH and LQKENI. The DNA for the CDR3 is TGTGCCAGCTCACCGGGACAGTACAATGAGCAGTTCTTC. Its protein is CASSPGQYNEQFF. Supplemented by reference TRBV18 and TRBJ2-1, the full variable domain reads NAGVMQNPRHLVRRRGQEARLRCSPMKGHSHVYWYRQLPEEGLKFMVYLQKENIIDESGMPKERFSAEFPKEGPSILRIQQVVRGDSAAYFCASSPGQYNEQFFGPGTRLTVL.

This sequence joins TRBV7-9 and TRBJ1-1, with D perhaps TRBD1 (6 bases). Germline values: CDR1 SEHNR, CDR2 FQNEAQ (reference sequence). V was trimmed by 5 bases and J by 10 bases, leaving 20 bases between them. The CDR3 contains 14 residues. The CDR3 reads CASSLNQAGHGAFF. As DNA, the CDR3 is TGTGCCAGCAGCCTAAATCAGGCGGGACATGGAGCTTTCTTT. Full variable domain (missing parts from reference TRBV7-9 and TRBJ1-1): DTGVSQNPRHKITKRGQNVTFRCDPISEHNRLYWYRQTLGQGPEFLTYFQNEAQLEKSRLLSDRFSAERPKGSFSTLEIQRTEQGDSAMYLCASSLNQAGHGAFFGQGTRLTVV.

The chain recombines TRBV18 with TRBJ1-2; 11 bases align to TRBD1. Germline loops: CDR1 KGHSH, CDR2 LQKENI. With 2 bases clipped from V and 8 bases from J, the junction kept 4 bases outside the gene matches. CDR3 length: 14 residues. The CDR3 DNA reads TGTGCCAGCTCACCAGATAGGACAGGGGGCGGCTACACCTTC. It yields the protein CASSPDRTGGGYTF.

V usage is TRBV5-1 and J usage is TRBJ1-4; D perhaps matches TRBD1 (6 bases). Between the trimmed V and J ends, which lost 5 bases and 4 bases, there was a span of 15 bases. Germline V lookup: CDR1 SGHRS, CDR2 YFSETQ. The CDR3 contains 15 residues. In DNA form, the CDR3 reads TGCGCCAGCAGAGACGGACAGACGATTAATGAAAAACTGTTTTTT. It specifies CASRDGQTINEKLFF.

The count of this clone is one. This sequence joins TRBV7-9 and TRBJ2-5; a possible D gene is TRBD1 (5 bases). V was shortened by 5 bases and J by 5 bases, with 21 bases between the two germline ends. Germline CDR1 reads SEHNR; CDR2 reads FQNEAQ (reference sequence). CDR3 length: 16 amino acids. CDR3 sequence: CASSPTLSGAGETQYF. The CDR3 DNA reads as TGTGCCAGCAGCCCTACCCTGAGTGGGGCAGGGGAGACCCAGTACTTC.